This T cell receptor (beta chain) was profiled in a study of CD8 T cells in ankylosing spondylitis. TCRdb independently ran MiXCR on the 5' RACE reads; one entry per CDR3 protein. Here the sample spans roughly 69,000 distinct CDR3 sequences, about 5.7% being singletons. This CDR3 has 16 residues. Germline CDR1 SNHLY, CDR2 FYNNEI. General observations from the study: Enrichment of disease-linked clones was reportedly significant in matched ankylosing spondylitis synovial fluid.

To note about this clonotype: Its antigen remains unidentified. A read error may account for a junction end that differs from germline.

The V call is TRBV2, the J call TRBJ1-5, with 10 nucleotides matching TRBD1. The sequence was obtained from a male donor with ankylosing spondylitis or in good health (not recorded which). Material for sequencing was blood, either unsorted or a sorted T cell fraction (not recorded which). Here the CDR3 reads CASSRQGAWGNQSQHF. In DNA, the CDR3 is TGTGCCAGCAGTAGACAGGGGGCGTGGGGCAATCAGTCCCAGCATTTT.